This T cell receptor (beta chain) derives from a study of T cells in Graves' hyperthyroidism and ophthalmopathy. This clonotype appeared many times. Amplification of TCR beta CDR3 regions used RNA as the template. An initial round of RT-PCR targeting the TCR CDR3 relied on the HTBI primer set. MiXCR was run by TCRdb on the multiplex PCR reads, yielding one entry per CDR3 protein. The table shows over 500,000 distinct CDR3 sequences, with 15% to 20% occurring only once. This CDR3 is 15 amino acids long. Trimming cost V 1 base and J 0 bases, with 7 bases left between them. Germline V gives CDR1 MGHDK, CDR2 SYGVNS.

The sample consisted of blood. J is TRBJ1-5 and V is TRBV25-1; D gene ambiguous. This receptor was obtained from a woman aged 18-29 years with Graves' ophthalmopathy. The CDR3 nucleotides are TGTGCCAGCAGTGAATCCCGTAATAGCAATCAGCCCCAGCATTTT. It codes for CASSESRNSNQPQHF.